Presented here are 5 T cell receptor beta chains from one specimen sequenced in a study of T cells in localized non-small cell lung cancer. Here immunoSEQ multiplex PCR was the method, and the copy in TCRdb shows in-frame clones only, minus some. The sample comprises approximately 1,600 clones, 20% to 25% of which are singletons, and approximately 12% rests with the top ten. Sample: normal lung tissue next to the tumor, taken before any cancer treatment. The receptors were gathered from a woman aged 35-75 years with stage III squamous cell lung carcinoma.

The chain recombines TRBV30 with TRBJ2-7, with a possible D match to TRBD1 (6 bases). Looked up from germline, CDR1 is GTSNPN and CDR2 is SVGIG (reference sequence). CDR3 length equals 15 residues. V was trimmed by 5 bases and J by 3 bases, leaving 20 bases between them. In DNA form, the CDR3 reads TGTGCCTGGGGGACACCCAACCGGTTACGCTACGAGCAGTACTTC. Translation gives CAWGTPNRLRYEQYF.

In its sample, this clone was seen a few times. This sequence joins TRBV9 and TRBJ2-1; 11 bases are a match to TRBD2. With 3 bases clipped from V and 0 bases from J, the junction kept 8 bases outside the gene matches. Germline V gene data show CDR1 as SGDLS and CDR2 as YYNGEE. The CDR3 is 18 amino acids. This CDR3 reads CASSGGTSGRSSYNEQFF. CDR3 nucleotide sequence: TGTGCCAGCAGCGGCGGGACTAGCGGACGGAGCTCCTACAATGAGCAGTTCTTC.

Worth noting for this clone: From the germline J gene comes the end of the CDR3, since the read stops 1 residue before it. The chain is built from TRBV10-3 and TRBJ1-5; D is unclear. The CDR3 runs 15 residues. The ends were cut back, 2 bases at V and 0 bases at J, with 8 bases in the middle. In germline, CDR1 is ENHRY, CDR2 SYGVKD. The CDR3 DNA, read in part, is TGTGCCATCAGTGAGGGCCGGAATAGCAATCAGCCCCAGCAT. Translation gives CAISEGRNSNQPQH. The whole CDR3 protein reads CAISEGRNSNQPQHF.

This rearrangement joins TRBV10-3 to TRBJ1-2; no firm D call. The germline gives CDR1 ENHRY, CDR2 SYGVKD. Trimming left V 0 bases short and J 4 bases short, with 6 bases between. CDR3 length: 13 amino acids. CDR3 amino acids: CAISESPLYGYTF. The CDR3 nucleotides are TGTGCCATCAGTGAGTCGCCCCTCTATGGCTACACCTTC.

The chain joins TRBV6-8 to TRBJ2-1; possibly TRBD1 for D (5 bases). Trimming removed 8 bases at V and 7 bases at J, with 18 bases between. CDR3 length: 14 residues. CDR1 is MNHGY and CDR2 is SAAAGT in the germline V gene. The CDR3 DNA reads as TGTGCCAGCTTTACAGGCCCTTCAGGAAATGAGCAGTTCTTC. It encodes CASFTGPSGNEQFF.